This T cell receptor beta chain was profiled in a study of Ad26.COV2.S vaccination and SARS-CoV-2 variants. Looking at the study overall: Donor joined the COV1001 Ad26.COV2.S trial arm. Once, or twice with 56 days between doses, Ad26.COV2.S was given intramuscularly. The study's findings and limits: Substantial breadth was reported for post-vaccination spike-specific CD8+ and CD4+ T cells. It was found that vaccine and placebo recipients had similar non-spike TCR breadth.

Only in-frame clones appear in the TCRdb table, and some are missing; sequencing was by immunoSEQ multiplex PCR. Of hundreds of thousands of clones listed, 80% to 90% are singletons. This clone was picked up one time. The antigen is unknown. The junction had 6 bases not matched to a gene; V was cut back by 1 base and J by 4 bases. The germline gives CDR1 SEHNR, CDR2 FQNEAQ (reference sequence). There are 15 residues in the CDR3. Treatment indicated: about 20 received Ad26.COV2.S at low or high dose, single or two shots; roughly five received placebo; per-sample allocation not given. Specimens were obtained on day 63 following the first vaccine or placebo injection.

The chain links TRBV7-9 to TRBJ2-7; 8 nucleotides line up with TRBD1. This TCR came from a person aged 18 to 59 who received the Ad26.COV2.S COVID-19 vaccine or a placebo. The source material was peripheral blood, sampled in a trial of Ad26.COV2.S vaccine versus placebo. As DNA, the CDR3 is TGTGCCAGCAGCTTAGGGGCGCAGGGGGCGTACGAGCAGTACTTC. It translates to CASSLGAQGAYEQYF. Based on the CDR3 plus reference TRBV7-9 and TRBJ2-7, the full variable domain is DTGVSQNPRHKITKRGQNVTFRCDPISEHNRLYWYRQTLGQGPEFLTYFQNEAQLEKSRLLSDRFSAERPKGSFSTLEIQRTEQGDSAMYLCASSLGAQGAYEQYFGPGTRLTVT.